A single sample is the source of the 12 T cell receptor beta chains below, sequenced in a study of blood T cell repertoires in COVID-19. Sequencing was performed with immunoSEQ multiplex PCR; in TCRdb, only in-frame clones are kept and a portion is missing. The table records 35,000 to 45,000 clones, 86% of them present only once. The source material was peripheral blood. These receptors were obtained from a man between 65 and 85 years old with acute or convalescent COVID-19.

The J gene is TRBJ1-2, the V gene TRBV5-4, with unresolved D. The CDR3 has 12 residues. Trimming shortened V by 5 bases and J by 7 bases, and 12 bases separated the two germline ends. CDR1 is SGHNT and CDR2 is YYREEE in the germline V gene (reference sequence). The CDR3 DNA follows: TGTGCCAGCAGTCTTAATGGAGGTGGCTACACCTTC. Translated, it gives CASSLNGGGYTF. The full variable domain, rest sourced from reference TRBV5-4 and TRBJ1-2, is ETGVTQSPTHLIKTRGQQVTLRCSSQSGHNTVSWYQQALGQGPQFIFQYYREEENGRGNFPPRFSGLQFPNYSSELNVNALELDDSALYLCASSLNGGGYTFGSGTRLTVV.

In nucleotides, the CDR3 is TGTGCCAGCTCCCCGGGACAGGGGAAGGGCGAGCAGTACTTC. It specifies CASSPGQGKGEQYF. The V call is TRBV18, the J call TRBJ2-7; 10 positions agree with TRBD1. Per the germline V gene, CDR1 is KGHSH and CDR2 is LQKENI. V lost 6 bases, J lost 6 bases, and 8 bases stayed unmatched. The CDR3 has 14 residues.

The V call is TRBV9, the J call TRBJ2-2; 9 bases match TRBD1. CDR3 length: 16 residues. V shed 1 base, J shed 4 bases, and the junction held 5 bases outside the gene matches. Germline lookup yields CDR1 SGDLS and CDR2 YYNGEE. The CDR3 nucleotides read TGTGCCAGCAGCGTAAGGGGACAGGGTTTCACCGGGGAGCTGTTTTTT. Translation gives CASSVRGQGFTGELFF.

This clone was observed a single time. The chain links TRBV7-8 to TRBJ2-5; D possibly corresponds to TRBD1 (6 bases). This CDR3 is built from 15 residues. Germline CDR1 is SGHVS and CDR2 is FQNEAQ. V lost 6 bases and J lost 1, with 15 bases in between. The DNA for the CDR3 is TGTGCCAGCAGTTTACGACAGGCTGGCCAAGAGACCCAGTACTTC. It translates to CASSLRQAGQETQYF.

The chain couples TRBV11-2 to TRBJ1-1; possibly TRBD1 for D (6 bases). Germline V gives CDR1 SGHAT, CDR2 FQNNGV. Between the trimmed V and J ends, which lost 5 bases and 5 bases, there was a span of 18 bases. The CDR3 length is 15 residues. As DNA, the CDR3 is TGTGCCAGCAGCCTCAGACAGGAACGGGGAACTGAAGCTTTCTTT. This sequence encodes CASSLRQERGTEAFF.

V is TRBV27 and J is TRBJ2-1; TRBD2 matches at 14 bases. The V gene end was trimmed by 3 bases and the J gene end by 4 bases; junction bases not matched to a gene: 5. The CDR3 runs to 17 residues. Per the germline V gene, CDR1 is MNHEY and CDR2 is SMNVEV (reference sequence). The CDR3 DNA reads as TGTGCCAGCAGTTTCGGGACTAGCGGGAGTAATTACAATGAGCAGTTCTTC. Amino acid sequence: CASSFGTSGSNYNEQFF.

This clone came up a few times. The V call is TRBV19, the J call TRBJ2-1; 8 bases are a match to TRBD2. The trim removed 2 bases at V and 0 bases at J, leaving 3 bases unmatched. In germline, CDR1 is LNHDA, CDR2 SQIVND (reference sequence). The CDR3 covers 16 residues. This chain's CDR3 is CASSILAGSSYNEQFF. DNA for the CDR3: TGTGCCAGTAGTATACTAGCGGGTAGCTCCTACAATGAGCAGTTCTTC.

The chain is built from TRBV3-1 (or the pseudogene TRBV3-2) and TRBJ2-2; 10 bases are shared with TRBD2. CDR3 length equals 16 residues. The V segment lost 2 bases and the J segment 2 bases; nucleotides outside the gene matches: 2. Per the germline V gene, CDR1 is LGHDT and CDR2 is YNNKEL (reference sequence). The CDR3 sequence is CASSQSSGSNTGELFF. The CDR3 bases are TGTGCCAGCAGCCAATCTAGCGGGAGTAACACCGGGGAGCTGTTTTTT.

The rearrangement joins TRBV2 to TRBJ2-3; 16 bases align to TRBD2. CDR1 SNHLY and CDR2 FYNNEI come from the germline V gene. With V trimmed by 5 bases and J by 6 bases, 5 bases remained unmatched. This CDR3 contains 16 residues. The CDR3 DNA reads TGTGCCAGCAGTTCGGGACTAGCGGGAGGGTCGGATACGCAGTATTTT. Its translation is CASSSGLAGGSDTQYF.

The chain has TRBV2 and TRBJ1-6; 7 nucleotides line up with TRBD1. Losses at the gene ends were 5 bases for V and 8 bases for J; bases not matched to a gene: 6. CDR1 and CDR2 (germline): SNHLY, FYNNEI. This CDR3 has 14 residues. CDR3 DNA: TGTGCCAGCAGTCCGGACAGGTGGGATTCACCCCTCCACTTT. Translated: CASSPDRWDSPLHF.

This chain uses TRBV2 with TRBJ1-2; D possibly corresponds to TRBD1 (6 bases). The CDR3 runs to 17 residues. Germline V lookup: CDR1 SNHLY, CDR2 FYNNEI. Trimming shortened V by 7 bases and J by 4 bases, and 25 bases separated the two germline ends. The DNA of the CDR3 is TGTGCCAGCACTCAGCTCCAGGGGCATCGGAGCGTCTATGGCTACACCTTC. This sequence encodes CASTQLQGHRSVYGYTF.

The chain recombines TRBV6-1 with TRBJ1-2; no firm D call. From germline, CDR1 is MNHNS and CDR2 SASEGT. V shed 3 bases and J shed 4 bases, with 6 bases lying between them. There are 12 residues in the CDR3. CDR3 DNA sequence: TGTGCCAGCAGTGAGGGGAGCTATGGCTACACCTTC. It encodes CASSEGSYGYTF.